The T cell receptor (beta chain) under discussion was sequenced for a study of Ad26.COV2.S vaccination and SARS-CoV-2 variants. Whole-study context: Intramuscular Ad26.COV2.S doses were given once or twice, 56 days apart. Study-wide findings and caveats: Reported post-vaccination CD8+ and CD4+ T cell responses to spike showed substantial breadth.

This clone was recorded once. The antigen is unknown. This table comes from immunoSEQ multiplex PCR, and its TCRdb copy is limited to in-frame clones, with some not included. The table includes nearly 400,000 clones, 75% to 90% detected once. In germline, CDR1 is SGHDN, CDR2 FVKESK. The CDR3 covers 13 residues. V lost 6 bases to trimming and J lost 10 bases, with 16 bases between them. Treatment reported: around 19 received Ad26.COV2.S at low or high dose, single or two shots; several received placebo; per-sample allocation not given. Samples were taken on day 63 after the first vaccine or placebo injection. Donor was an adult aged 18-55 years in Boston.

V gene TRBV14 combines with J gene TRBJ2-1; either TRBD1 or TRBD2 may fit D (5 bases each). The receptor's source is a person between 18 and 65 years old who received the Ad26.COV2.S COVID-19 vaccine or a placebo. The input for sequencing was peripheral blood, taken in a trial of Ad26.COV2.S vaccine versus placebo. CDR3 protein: CASREWWDDEQFF. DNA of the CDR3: TGTGCCAGCAGGGAGTGGTGGGACGACGAGCAGTTCTTC.